The present TCR beta chain was sequenced within a study of blood T cells in healthy people across ages. The germline V and J ends were trimmed by 6 bases and 2 bases, with 7 bases remaining between them. The CDR3 contains 12 residues. The germline V gene encodes CDR1 ENHRY and CDR2 SYGVKD. It was with a sample-barcoded 5' primer and a J-beta primer mix that a second PCR of roughly 7 to 12 cycles was run. Each CDR3 protein gets one entry after TCRdb re-called the 5' RACE reads with MiXCR. The sample has almost 800,000 distinct CDR3 sequences; over 45% are singletons. The chain uses TRBV10-3 and TRBJ1-2; D is unresolved. Material: blood. This sequence was found in a young man in good health. CDR3 coding DNA: TGTGCCATCAGGGACGGCAACTATGGCTACACCTTC. Translated, it gives CAIRDGNYGYTF.